Included here is one T cell receptor (beta chain) sequence, with context. What it recognizes is unknown. With a much larger clone just one base away, this may be a read error. Using a J-beta primer mix together with a sample-barcoded 5' primer, a second PCR was run for about 6 to 11 cycles. Via MiXCR, TCRdb re-called the 5' RACE reads, giving one row per CDR3 protein. The sample holds 650,000 to 700,000 distinct CDR3 sequences, approximately 31% seen once. This sample was taken from a study of blood T cells in healthy people across ages. Study-wide findings and caveats: Both higher diversity and more naive CD4+ cells marked long-lived donors when set against aged donors. Researchers report that TCR beta diversity correlated strongly with naive T cell percentage.

This CDR3 spans 12 amino acids. Germline-derived CDR1 and CDR2 are DFQATT and SNEGSKA (reference sequence). Donors were systemically healthy Caucasian individuals from Russia aged roughly 6 to 95 years. The chain recombines TRBV20-1 with TRBJ1-5; D is ambiguous. Source material: blood. This TCR derives from a woman older than 75 in good health. The CDR3: CRARDLHRPQHF. The CDR3 DNA sequence: TGCAGGGCTAGAGACCTCCATCGGCCCCAGCATTTT.